The present entry profiles one T cell receptor (beta chain) with its context. The sample is drawn from a study of shared clonotypes between healthy human individuals. Looking at the study overall: The plates for each donor numbered three CD4 naive, three CD4 memory, two CD8 naive and one CD8 memory.

The CDR3 is made up of 14 amino acids. Germline values: CDR1 LNHDA, CDR2 SQIVND (reference sequence). The V gene lost 4 bases and the J gene lost 3 bases, with 13 bases spanning the gap. Profiling relied on immunoSEQ multiplex PCR, and the TCRdb table lists in-frame clones only, not all of them. The data contain more than 2 million clones, approximately 96% of them singletons. The sample consisted of naive CD4+ T cells sorted from blood. Subset specified: CD45RA+ positively selected. This chain uses TRBV19 with TRBJ2-7; weak D call: TRBD2 (6 bases). This receptor was identified in a man aged 18 to 29 in good health. The CDR3 nucleotides are TGTGCCAGTAGTACGGGACTGGGAAGCTACGAGCAGTACTTC. This gives the protein CASSTGLGSYEQYF. The full variable domain, in which reference TRBV19 and TRBJ2-7 provide the parts outside the CDR3, is DGGITQSPKYLFRKEGQNVTLSCEQNLNHDAMYWYRQDPGQGLRLIYYSQIVNDFQKGDIAEGYSVSREKKESFPLTVTSAQKNPTAFYLCASSTGLGSYEQYFGPGTRLTVT.